The 32 T cell receptor beta chains in this list originate from one sample, sequenced in a study of CD8+CD57+ T cells in acquired aplastic anemia (dated by TCRdb to between 2017 and 2018). For sequencing, an Illumina HiSeq 2000 was employed. Profiling of TCR beta VDJ combinations and CDR3 sequences used genomic DNA as the template. The public reads were reanalyzed by TCRdb: fastp trimming at Q25, MiXCR alignment, in-frame beta chains only. All rows with the same CDR3 protein become a single entry with the most common DNA and genes. Here the sample has under 350,000 distinct CDR3 sequences; roughly 61% occur a single time. The ten largest clones add up to roughly 1.2% of the sample. Expansion of CD8+CD57+ cells had been shown by flow cytometry in the patients chosen for sequencing. Material: sorted CD4+, CD8+, or CD8+CD57+ T cells (not recorded which) from PBMCs. These receptor sequences come from a human donor with aplastic anemia.

The J gene is TRBJ2-5, the V gene TRBV7-2; the D gene is possibly TRBD1 (5 bases). This CDR3 comprises 14 residues. V was clipped by 5 bases and J by 1 base, with 11 bases between them. Germline lookup yields CDR1 SGHTA and CDR2 FQGNSA. The CDR3 bases are TGTGCCAGCAGCCCCCGGACAACCCAAGAGACCCAGTACTTC. It encodes CASSPRTTQETQYF.

The chain recombines TRBV10-3 with TRBJ1-2; maybe TRBD1 (6 bases). The CDR3 covers 15 residues. Trimming cost V 8 bases and J 7 bases, with 23 bases left between them. From germline, CDR1 is ENHRY and CDR2 SYGVKD. The CDR3 loop reads CAIGPRRGAPLGYTF. As DNA, the CDR3 is TGTGCCATCGGGCCCCGAAGGGGGGCGCCTCTTGGCTACACCTTC.

The genes are TRBV7-9 and TRBJ2-7, with unresolved D. This CDR3 contains 14 residues. Germline V gene lookup returns CDR1 SEHNR and CDR2 FQNEAQ (reference sequence). Trimming removed 5 bases from V and 3 bases from J, with 14 bases in between. The CDR3 DNA is TGTGCCAGCAGCCCCGGCCTCAGAGTCTACGAGCAGTACTTC. It translates to CASSPGLRVYEQYF.

In this sample, this clonotype turned up once. This chain connects TRBV7-2 to TRBJ2-7, with 13 nucleotides matching TRBD2. V trimming: 5 bases; J trimming: 9 bases; junction bases outside the gene matches: 7. The CDR3 has 14 amino acids. The V gene's germline CDR1 is SGHTA and CDR2 FQGNSA. CDR3 loop: CASSPTTSGGGQYF. In DNA, the CDR3 is TGTGCCAGCAGCCCCACCACTAGCGGGGGGGGGCAGTACTTC.

This clonotype showed up many times. The chain has TRBV5-8 and TRBJ2-7; D not certain. This CDR3 contains 13 residues. CDR1 and CDR2 (germline): SGHTS, YDEGEE. V was cut by 2 bases and J by 2 bases, with 8 bases left in between. The CDR3, as DNA: TGTGCCAGCAGCTTCTCTGGAACCTACGAGCAGTACTTC. This sequence encodes CASSFSGTYEQYF.

Written as DNA, the CDR3 is TGTGCCAGCAGGCTAACAGGGACAGATACGCAGTATTTT. Protein sequence: CASRLTGTDTQYF. J is TRBJ2-3 and V is TRBV28; tentatively, D is TRBD1 (6 bases). V lost 6 bases and J 3 bases, leaving 10 bases between the germline ends. CDR1 is MDHEN, CDR2 SYDVKM, per germline. This CDR3 has 13 residues. The variable domain in full, completed from reference TRBV28 and TRBJ2-3, reads DVKVTQSSRYLVKRTGEKVFLECVQDMDHENMFWYRQDPGLGLRLIYFSYDVKMKEKGDIPEGYSVSREKKERFSLILESASTNQTSMYLCASRLTGTDTQYFGPGTRLTVL.

This clonotype was seen many times. J is TRBJ2-5 and V is TRBV6-1; possible D gene TRBD2, 5 bases. The germline gives CDR1 MNHNS, CDR2 SASEGT. CDR3 length: 13 residues. Trimming removed 4 bases at V and 3 bases at J, with 9 bases between. CDR3 DNA: TGTGCCAGCAGTGGGGTGCGGGAAGAGACCCAGTACTTC. Translating gives CASSGVREETQYF.

The CDR3 DNA reads TGCAGTGCTACAGGGACAGGGAGGGACACCGGGGAGCTGTTTTTT. Amino acid sequence: CSATGTGRDTGELFF. The chain has TRBV20-1 and TRBJ2-2; TRBD1 agrees at 9 bases. This CDR3 has 15 amino acids. CDR1 and CDR2 (germline): DFQATT, SNEGSKA (reference sequence). Trimming cost V 4 bases and J 3 bases; bases outside gene matches: 6.

This rearrangement joins TRBV29-1 to TRBJ1-1; D remains ambiguous. V lost 7 bases, J lost 1 base, and 7 bases lay in between. The CDR3 extends over 11 amino acids. The V gene's germline CDR1 is SQVTM and CDR2 ANQGSEA. DNA for the CDR3: TGCAGCGCCGAACGGAACACTGAAGCTTTCTTT. Translation gives CSAERNTEAFF.

This chain links TRBV29-1 with TRBJ1-2; 8 bases map to TRBD1. This CDR3 is 12 amino acids long. V shed 3 bases, J shed 10 bases, and the junction held 7 bases outside the gene matches. Germline CDR1 reads SQVTM; CDR2 reads ANQGSEA. The CDR3 sequence: CSVEGRGRLYTF. Written as DNA, the CDR3 is TGCAGCGTTGAGGGCAGGGGGCGCCTCTACACCTTC.

The V gene is TRBV15, the J gene TRBJ2-5; 7 nucleotides match TRBD2. From germline, CDR1 is LNHNV and CDR2 YYDKDF (reference sequence). This CDR3 region has 13 residues. The trim removed 9 bases at V and 7 bases at J, leaving 11 bases unmatched. The CDR3 sequence: CATGGHPQGTQYF. The CDR3 bases are TGTGCCACGGGAGGGCACCCCCAGGGGACCCAGTACTTC.

In this sample, this clonotype turned up once. The chain carries TRBV7-2 and TRBJ1-5, with a possible D match to TRBD1 (5 bases). This CDR3 is built from 16 residues. The V gene lost 5 bases and the J gene lost 0 bases, with 14 bases spanning the gap. From germline, CDR1 is SGHTA and CDR2 FQGNSA. Here the CDR3 reads CASSPSGDYSNQPQHF. CDR3 nucleotides: TGTGCCAGCAGCCCCTCGGGGGATTATAGCAATCAGCCCCAGCATTTT.

The genes are TRBV9 and TRBJ2-2; 7 nucleotides line up with TRBD2. The CDR3 loop spans 14 amino acids. V lost 2 bases, J lost 3 bases, and 1 base stayed unmatched. In germline, CDR1 is SGDLS, CDR2 YYNGEE. The CDR3 DNA reads TGTGCCAGCAGCGTGGGGAGGGACACCGGGGAGCTGTTTTTT. It codes for CASSVGRDTGELFF.

This clonotype was recorded at least ten times. The V and J genes are TRBV2 and TRBJ1-1; 7 bases align to TRBD1. Germline V lookup: CDR1 SNHLY, CDR2 FYNNEI. CDR3 length: 15 amino acids. After removal of 6 bases from V and 4 bases from J, the junction contained 11 bases not matched to a gene. CDR3 sequence reads: CASRTQSTGFTEAFF. The CDR3 DNA reads TGTGCCAGCAGGACTCAATCGACAGGGTTCACTGAAGCTTTCTTT.

Remarks on this clonotype: Germline and junction disagree at one end, which may indicate a read error. The V call is TRBV29-1, the J call TRBJ2-7, with 7 nucleotides matching TRBD1. The CDR3 has 11 amino acids. CDR1 and CDR2 from the germline V gene are SQVTM and ANQGSEA. The CDR3 loop is CSGKQGIEQSF. The CDR3, as DNA: TGCAGCGGTAAACAGGGGATCGAGCAGTCCTTC.

The chain carries TRBV20-1 and TRBJ1-1, with no clear D. The CDR3 length is 10 residues. The germline gives CDR1 DFQATT, CDR2 SNEGSKA (reference sequence). Trimming took 3 bases from V and 8 from J, leaving 7 bases between them. DNA for the CDR3: TGCAGTGCTAGTACGGGAGAAGCTTTCTTT. Translating it yields CSASTGEAFF.

The chain couples TRBV9 to TRBJ1-2, with TRBD1 matching over 9 bases. V was clipped by 3 bases and J by 7 bases; unmatched bases: 7. CDR1 is SGDLS and CDR2 is YYNGEE in the germline V gene. This CDR3 region has 14 residues. The CDR3, as DNA: TGTGCCAGCAGCGGGGACAGGGTTCTACGTGGCTACACCTTC. Its translation: CASSGDRVLRGYTF.

V usage is TRBV19 and J usage is TRBJ2-5, with D perhaps being TRBD1 or TRBD2 (6 bases each). Germline V CDR1 and CDR2: LNHDA, SQIVND (reference sequence). The V end was cut by 3 bases, the J end by 5 bases, with 16 bases between. The CDR3 contains 15 residues. The CDR3: CASSILGGHEETQYF. The CDR3, as DNA: TGTGCCAGTAGTATCTTGGGGGGCCACGAGGAGACCCAGTACTTC.

This chain joins TRBV19 and TRBJ2-3, with D tentatively TRBD2 (5 bases). Germline-derived CDR1 and CDR2 are LNHDA and SQIVND (reference sequence). The CDR3 sequence is 16 residues long. V lost 3 bases and J lost 2, with 15 bases in between. CDR3 loop: CASSMPLGSLTDTQYF. The CDR3 DNA sequence: TGTGCCAGTAGTATGCCCCTGGGGAGTCTCACAGATACGCAGTATTTT.

The chain combines TRBV10-2 with TRBJ2-1; 11 positions agree with TRBD1. The V and J ends lost 0 bases and 5 bases, in that order; junction bases with no gene match: 0. CDR3 size: 15 residues. CDR1 and CDR2 from the germline V gene are WSHSY and SAAADI. CDR3 DNA sequence: TGCGCCAGCAGTGAGTCGGGACAGGGGGACAATGAGCAGTTCTTC. Amino acids: CASSESGQGDNEQFF.

The V and J genes are TRBV20-1 and TRBJ1-4, with D maybe TRBD1 (5 bases). V was trimmed by 6 bases and J by 8 bases, leaving 16 bases between them. Germline V gene lookup returns CDR1 DFQATT and CDR2 SNEGSKA (reference sequence). This CDR3 is 13 amino acids long. Written as DNA, the CDR3 is TGCAGTGCCGGCACGCAGGGCAGAGAAAAACTGTTTTTT. Residues: CSAGTQGREKLFF.

As for this clonotype: One base away lies a much larger clone, so this may be a sequencing read error. The chain employs TRBV6-1 and TRBJ1-1; D remains unclear. Germline lookup yields CDR1 MNHNS and CDR2 SASEGT. The CDR3 sequence is 12 residues long. Trimming stripped 10 bases from V and 10 bases from J, with 19 bases between. DNA for the CDR3: TGTGCCACCCACCTCCCGGCACTGGGAGCTTTCTTT. It is translated as CATHLPALGAFF.

The chain employs TRBV7-9 and TRBJ1-1; D unclear. V lost 6 bases and J lost 8, with 10 bases in between. The length of the CDR3 is 11 residues. Per germline, CDR1 SEHNR and CDR2 FQNEAQ (reference sequence). The CDR3 here is CASSSPREAFF. The CDR3 region has the DNA TGTGCCAGCAGTTCCCCTCGGGAAGCTTTCTTT. Full variable domain (outside the CDR3, taken from reference TRBV7-9 and TRBJ1-1): DTGVSQNPRHKITKRGQNVTFRCDPISEHNRLYWYRQTLGQGPEFLTYFQNEAQLEKSRLLSDRFSAERPKGSFSTLEIQRTEQGDSAMYLCASSSPREAFFGQGTRLTVV.

This chain uses TRBV2 with TRBJ2-5; unclear D gene. CDR3 length: 12 amino acids. V was trimmed by 7 bases and J by 2 bases, leaving 8 bases between them. The germline V gene encodes CDR1 SNHLY and CDR2 FYNNEI. The CDR3 sequence: CASKTVQETQYF. Written as DNA, the CDR3 is TGTGCCAGCAAGACGGTACAAGAGACCCAGTACTTC.

The rearrangement uses TRBV9 and TRBJ2-7; 8 nucleotides line up with TRBD1. The CDR3 covers 15 residues. V lost 0 bases, J lost 7 bases, and 9 bases stayed unmatched. From germline, CDR1 is SGDLS and CDR2 YYNGEE. CDR3 in DNA: TGTGCCAGCAGCGTAGAGGCAGGGGGCTGGGGGGAGCAGTACTTC. Encoded protein: CASSVEAGGWGEQYF. Full variable domain (outside the CDR3, taken from reference TRBV9 and TRBJ2-7): DSGVTQTPKHLITATGQRVTLRCSPRSGDLSVYWYQQSLDQGLQFLIQYYNGEERAKGNILERFSAQQFPDLHSELNLSSLELGDSALYFCASSVEAGGWGEQYFGPGTRLTVT.

The rearrangement uses TRBV25-1 and TRBJ2-2; 9 bases line up with TRBD1. The length of the CDR3 is 15 residues. Trimming removed 8 bases from V and 6 bases from J; junction bases left unmatched: 10. Germline V CDR1 and CDR2: MGHDK, SYGVNS. The CDR3: CASGGTGMLSGELFF. The DNA of the CDR3 is TGTGCCAGCGGAGGGACAGGGATGTTGTCCGGGGAGCTGTTTTTT.

This rearrangement joins TRBV7-3 to TRBJ2-1; D ambiguous. V lost 4 bases and J 2 bases, leaving 15 bases between the germline ends. The germline V gene encodes CDR1 SGHTA and CDR2 FQGTGA. The CDR3 sequence is 16 residues long. CDR3 sequence reads: CASSSTGPATYNEQFF. Written as DNA, the CDR3 is TGTGCCAGCAGCTCAACGGGCCCAGCCACCTACAATGAGCAGTTCTTC.

This clonotype came up a few times. This chain links TRBV7-9 with TRBJ1-1, with D possibly being TRBD1 (5 bases). The CDR3 covers 17 residues. In germline, CDR1 is SEHNR, CDR2 FQNEAQ (reference sequence). V lost 5 bases, J lost 5 bases, and 24 bases lay in between. This CDR3 reads CASSSRDDSVVGTEAFF. CDR3 in DNA: TGTGCCAGCAGCAGCCGGGACGATTCCGTTGTTGGGACTGAAGCTTTCTTT.

The chain employs TRBV4-3 and TRBJ2-5; 11 bases agree with TRBD2. V was clipped by 4 bases and J by 3 bases; unmatched bases: 1. CDR3 size: 14 residues. Germline V gives CDR1 LGHNA, CDR2 YSLEER. For the CDR3, the DNA is TGCGCCAGCAGCCTGACTAGCGGGGAAGAGACCCAGTACTTC. The encoded protein is CASSLTSGEETQYF.

V and J are TRBV2 and TRBJ2-1; D unclear. There are 15 residues in the CDR3. Germline loops: CDR1 SNHLY, CDR2 FYNNEI. V dropped 2 bases and J dropped 0 bases, with 8 bases sitting between them. The CDR3: CASSELTSSYNEQFF. The DNA for the CDR3 is TGTGCCAGCAGTGAATTAACGAGCTCCTACAATGAGCAGTTCTTC.

V gene TRBV12-3 or TRBV12-4 combines with J gene TRBJ1-1; no firm D call. Trimming left V 3 bases short and J 8 bases short, with 10 bases between. The CDR3 runs to 12 residues. CDR3: CASSFIEGEAFF. The CDR3 DNA sequence: TGTGCCAGCAGTTTCATCGAGGGAGAAGCTTTCTTT.

The chain joins TRBV4-2 to TRBJ2-2, with no clear D. Between the trimmed V and J ends, which lost 8 bases and 7 bases, there was a span of 8 bases. The germline gives CDR1 LGHNA, CDR2 YNFKEQ. The CDR3 contains 11 residues. In DNA form, the CDR3 reads TGTGCCAGCGGCTTGTTCGGGGAGCTGTTTTTT. This translates into CASGLFGELFF.